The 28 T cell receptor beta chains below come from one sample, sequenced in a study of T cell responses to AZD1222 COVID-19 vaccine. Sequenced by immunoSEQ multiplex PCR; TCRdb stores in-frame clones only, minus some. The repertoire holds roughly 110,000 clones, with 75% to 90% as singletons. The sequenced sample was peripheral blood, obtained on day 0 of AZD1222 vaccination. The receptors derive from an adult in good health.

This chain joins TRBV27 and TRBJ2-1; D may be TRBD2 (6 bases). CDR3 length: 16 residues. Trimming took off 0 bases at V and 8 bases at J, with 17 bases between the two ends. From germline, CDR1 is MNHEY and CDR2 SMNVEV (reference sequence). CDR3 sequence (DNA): TGTGCCAGCAGTTTATCGAATCTAGCGAGTTTGCATGAGCAGTTCTTC. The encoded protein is CASSLSNLASLHEQFF.

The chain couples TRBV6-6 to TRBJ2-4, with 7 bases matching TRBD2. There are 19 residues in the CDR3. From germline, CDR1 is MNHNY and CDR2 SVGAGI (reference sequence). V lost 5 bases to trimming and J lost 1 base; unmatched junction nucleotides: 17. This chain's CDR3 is CASSPAPGRGVGAKNIQYF. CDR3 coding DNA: TGTGCCAGCAGTCCCGCGCCGGGACGGGGGGTAGGGGCCAAAAACATTCAGTACTTC.

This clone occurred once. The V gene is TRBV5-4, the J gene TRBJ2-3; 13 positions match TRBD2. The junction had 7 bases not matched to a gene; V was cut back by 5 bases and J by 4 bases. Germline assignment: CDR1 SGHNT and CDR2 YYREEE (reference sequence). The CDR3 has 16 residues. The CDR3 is CASRPGLAGASDTQYF. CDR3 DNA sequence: TGTGCCAGCAGACCAGGACTAGCGGGAGCATCAGATACGCAGTATTTT.

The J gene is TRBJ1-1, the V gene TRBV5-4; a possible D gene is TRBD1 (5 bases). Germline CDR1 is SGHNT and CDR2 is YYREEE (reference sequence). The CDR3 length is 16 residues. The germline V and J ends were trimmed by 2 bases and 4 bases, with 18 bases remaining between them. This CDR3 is CASSLGTPREFTEAFF. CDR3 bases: TGTGCCAGCAGCTTAGGAACCCCCAGGGAGTTCACTGAAGCTTTCTTT.

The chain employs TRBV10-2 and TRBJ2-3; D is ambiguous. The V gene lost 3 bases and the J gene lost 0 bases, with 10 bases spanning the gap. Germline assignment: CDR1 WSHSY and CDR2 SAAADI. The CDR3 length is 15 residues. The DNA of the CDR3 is TGCGCCAGCAGTGACCCCTCTTCTAGCACAGATACGCAGTATTTT. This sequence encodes CASSDPSSSTDTQYF.

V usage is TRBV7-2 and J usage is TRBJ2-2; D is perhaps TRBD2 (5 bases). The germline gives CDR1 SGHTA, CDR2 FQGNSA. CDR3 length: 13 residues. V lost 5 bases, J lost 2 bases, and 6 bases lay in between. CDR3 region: CASSPGNTGELFF. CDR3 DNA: TGTGCCAGCAGCCCGGGAAACACCGGGGAGCTGTTTTTT.

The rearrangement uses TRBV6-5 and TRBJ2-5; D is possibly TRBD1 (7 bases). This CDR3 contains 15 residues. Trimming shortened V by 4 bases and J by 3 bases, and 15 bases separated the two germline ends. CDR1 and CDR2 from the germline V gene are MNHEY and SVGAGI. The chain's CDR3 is CASSLIRGTEETQYF. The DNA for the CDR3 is TGTGCCAGCAGTTTAATCAGGGGGACTGAAGAGACCCAGTACTTC.

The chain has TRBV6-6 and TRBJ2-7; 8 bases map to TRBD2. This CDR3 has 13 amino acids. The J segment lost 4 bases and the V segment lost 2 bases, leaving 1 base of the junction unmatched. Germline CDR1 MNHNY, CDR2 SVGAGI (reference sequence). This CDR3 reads CASSYEREYEQYF. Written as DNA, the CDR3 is TGTGCCAGCAGTTACGAGCGGGAGTACGAGCAGTACTTC.

The chain's CDR3 is CASSLAGGREAGELFF. DNA of the CDR3: TGCGCCAGCAGCTTGGCCGGAGGGAGGGAGGCCGGGGAGCTGTTTTTT. V usage is TRBV5-1 and J usage is TRBJ2-2; 7 bases map to TRBD2. Germline CDR1 and CDR2: SGHRS and YFSETQ. The V gene end was trimmed by 0 bases and the J gene end by 6 bases; junction bases not matched to a gene: 8. There are 16 residues in the CDR3.

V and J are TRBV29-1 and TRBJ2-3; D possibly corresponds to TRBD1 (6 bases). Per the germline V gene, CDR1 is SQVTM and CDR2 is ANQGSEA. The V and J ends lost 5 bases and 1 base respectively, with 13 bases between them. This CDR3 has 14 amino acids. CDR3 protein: CSVRQVGRTDTQYF. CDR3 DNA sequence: TGCAGCGTTCGACAGGTCGGGCGCACAGATACGCAGTATTTT.

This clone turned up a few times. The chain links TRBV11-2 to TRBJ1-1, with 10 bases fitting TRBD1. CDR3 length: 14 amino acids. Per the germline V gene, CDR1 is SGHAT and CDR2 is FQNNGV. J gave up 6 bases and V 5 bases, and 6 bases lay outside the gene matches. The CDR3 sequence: CASSPRQGAAEAFF. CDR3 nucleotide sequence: TGTGCCAGCAGCCCCAGACAGGGGGCGGCTGAAGCTTTCTTT.

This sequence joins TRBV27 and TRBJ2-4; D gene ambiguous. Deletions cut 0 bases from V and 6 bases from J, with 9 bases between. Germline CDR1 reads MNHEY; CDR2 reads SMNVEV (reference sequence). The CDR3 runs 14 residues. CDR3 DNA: TGTGCCAGCAGTTTATCAGGGAACCTAAACATTCAGTACTTC. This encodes CASSLSGNLNIQYF.

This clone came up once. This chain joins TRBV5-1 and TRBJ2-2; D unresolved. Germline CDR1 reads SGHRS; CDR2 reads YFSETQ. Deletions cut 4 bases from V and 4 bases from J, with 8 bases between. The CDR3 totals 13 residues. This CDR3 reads CASSEGPTGELFF. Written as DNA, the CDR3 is TGCGCCAGCAGCGAAGGCCCCACCGGGGAGCTGTTTTTT.

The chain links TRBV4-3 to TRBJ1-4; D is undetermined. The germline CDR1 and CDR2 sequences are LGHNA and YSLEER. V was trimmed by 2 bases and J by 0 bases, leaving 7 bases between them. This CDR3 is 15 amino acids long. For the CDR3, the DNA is TGCGCCAGCAGCCAAATATACCCAACTAATGAAAAACTGTTTTTT. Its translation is CASSQIYPTNEKLFF.

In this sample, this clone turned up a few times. The CDR3 DNA follows: TGTGCCAGCAGCTTAATGACAGGGGCCCTGGGCTACACCTTC. It specifies CASSLMTGALGYTF. The chain combines TRBV7-9 with TRBJ1-2; TRBD1 aligns across 8 bases. The CDR3 consists of 14 residues. With 2 bases clipped from V and 8 bases from J, the junction kept 7 bases outside the gene matches. Germline CDR1 SEHNR, CDR2 FQNEAQ (reference sequence). Drawing the rest from reference TRBV7-9 and TRBJ1-2, the complete variable domain is DTGVSQNPRHKITKRGQNVTFRCDPISEHNRLYWYRQTLGQGPEFLTYFQNEAQLEKSRLLSDRFSAERPKGSFSTLEIQRTEQGDSAMYLCASSLMTGALGYTFGSGTRLTVV.

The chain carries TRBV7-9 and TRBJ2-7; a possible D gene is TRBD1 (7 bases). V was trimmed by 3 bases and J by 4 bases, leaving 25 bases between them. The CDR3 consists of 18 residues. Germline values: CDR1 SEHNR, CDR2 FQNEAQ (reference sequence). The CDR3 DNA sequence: TGTGCCAGCAGCTTGAGGGGGCGGGGCCCCAATGCTGAGTACGAGCAGTACTTC. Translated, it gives CASSLRGRGPNAEYEQYF.

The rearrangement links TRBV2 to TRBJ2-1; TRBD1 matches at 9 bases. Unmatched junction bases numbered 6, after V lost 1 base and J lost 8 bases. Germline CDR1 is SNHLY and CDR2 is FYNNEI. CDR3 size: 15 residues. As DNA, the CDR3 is TGTGCCAGCAGTGAAGATGGGACAGGGATTGATGAGCAGTTCTTC. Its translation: CASSEDGTGIDEQFF.

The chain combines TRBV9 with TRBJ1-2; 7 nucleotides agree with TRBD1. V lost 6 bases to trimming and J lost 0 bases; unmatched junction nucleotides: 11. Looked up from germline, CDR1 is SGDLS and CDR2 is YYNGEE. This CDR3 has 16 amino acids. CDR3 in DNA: TGTGCCAGCACTAAGAGCCCGGGACAGACTAACTATGGCTACACCTTC. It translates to CASTKSPGQTNYGYTF.

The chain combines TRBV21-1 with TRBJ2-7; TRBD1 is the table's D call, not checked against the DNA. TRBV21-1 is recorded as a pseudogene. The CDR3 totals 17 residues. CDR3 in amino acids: CASSEKQGSEPTYEQYF. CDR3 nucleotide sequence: TGTGCCAGCAGCGAAAAACAGGGGAGTGAACCCACCTACGAGCAGTACTTC.

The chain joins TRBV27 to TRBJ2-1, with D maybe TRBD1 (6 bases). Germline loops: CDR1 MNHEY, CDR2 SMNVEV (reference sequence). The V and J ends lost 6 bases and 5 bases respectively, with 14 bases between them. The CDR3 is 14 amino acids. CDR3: CASRDTGRHNEQFF. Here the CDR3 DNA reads TGTGCCAGCAGGGATACAGGGCGCCACAATGAGCAGTTCTTC.

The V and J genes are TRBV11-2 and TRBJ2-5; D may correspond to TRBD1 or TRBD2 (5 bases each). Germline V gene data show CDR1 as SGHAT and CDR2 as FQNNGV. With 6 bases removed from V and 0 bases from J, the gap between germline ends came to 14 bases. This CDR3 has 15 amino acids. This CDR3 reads CASRAPGRYQETQYF. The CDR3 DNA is TGTGCCAGCAGGGCACCGGGGCGGTACCAAGAGACCCAGTACTTC.

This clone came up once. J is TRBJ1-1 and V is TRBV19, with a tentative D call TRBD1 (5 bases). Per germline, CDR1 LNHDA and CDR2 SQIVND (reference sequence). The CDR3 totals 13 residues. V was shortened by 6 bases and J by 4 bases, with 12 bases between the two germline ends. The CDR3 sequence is CASRVSGGTEAFF. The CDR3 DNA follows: TGTGCCAGTAGGGTCTCCGGGGGCACTGAAGCTTTCTTT.

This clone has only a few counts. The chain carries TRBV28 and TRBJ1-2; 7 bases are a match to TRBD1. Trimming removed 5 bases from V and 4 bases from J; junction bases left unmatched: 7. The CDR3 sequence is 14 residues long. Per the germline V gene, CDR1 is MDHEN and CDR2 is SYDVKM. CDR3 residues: CASSRRQGRYGYTF. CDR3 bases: TGTGCCAGCAGTCGTCGACAGGGCCGCTATGGCTACACCTTC.

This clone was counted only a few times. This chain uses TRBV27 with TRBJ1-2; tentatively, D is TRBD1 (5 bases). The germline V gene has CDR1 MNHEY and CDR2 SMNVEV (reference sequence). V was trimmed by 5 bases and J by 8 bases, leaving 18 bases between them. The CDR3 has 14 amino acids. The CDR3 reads CASSATPWGVGYTF. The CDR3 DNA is TGTGCCAGCAGTGCGACCCCGTGGGGCGTCGGCTACACCTTC.

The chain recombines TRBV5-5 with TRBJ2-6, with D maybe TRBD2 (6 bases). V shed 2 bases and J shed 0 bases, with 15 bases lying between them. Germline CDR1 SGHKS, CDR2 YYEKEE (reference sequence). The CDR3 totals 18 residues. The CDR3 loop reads CASSFPGTEYSGANVLTF. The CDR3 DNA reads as TGTGCCAGCAGCTTCCCAGGGACTGAGTACTCTGGGGCCAACGTCCTGACTTTC.

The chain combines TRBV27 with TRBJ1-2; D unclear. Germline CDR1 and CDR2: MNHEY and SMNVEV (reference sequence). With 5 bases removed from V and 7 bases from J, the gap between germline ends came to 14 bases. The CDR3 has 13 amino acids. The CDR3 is CASSPRFVGGYTF. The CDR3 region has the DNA TGTGCCAGCAGTCCCAGGTTCGTTGGTGGCTACACCTTC.

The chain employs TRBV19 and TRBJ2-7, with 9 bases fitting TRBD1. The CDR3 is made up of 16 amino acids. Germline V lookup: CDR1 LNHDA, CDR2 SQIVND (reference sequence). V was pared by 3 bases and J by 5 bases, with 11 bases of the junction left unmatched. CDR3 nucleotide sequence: TGTGCCAGTAGTATTGGAATTGGGACAGGGATCCACGAGCAGTACTTC. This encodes CASSIGIGTGIHEQYF.

Written as DNA, the CDR3 is TGTGCCAGTAGTAGGGGGACTGGCAGCACCGGGGAGCTGTTTTTT. Translating gives CASSRGTGSTGELFF. The chain joins TRBV19 to TRBJ2-2; possible D gene TRBD2, 6 bases. The CDR3 consists of 15 residues. V was pared by 4 bases and J by 4 bases, with 13 bases between. Germline V gene lookup returns CDR1 LNHDA and CDR2 SQIVND (reference sequence).